This TCR beta chain appears in the sequencing data of a study of T cell responses to AZD1222 COVID-19 vaccine. About the research overall: Second doses at about 4 or about 12 weeks were pooled.

To note about this clone: Its target is not known.

This table comes from immunoSEQ multiplex PCR, and its TCRdb copy is limited to in-frame clones, with some not included. This table holds about 190,000 clones, approximately 91% found once. The study's findings and limits: CD4 TCRs covered the whole spike, strongest at regions 160-218 and 743-854. Clonal diversity was possibly underestimated, and white British individuals and females predominated among donors. Following two doses of AZD1222, Spike-specific TCR breadth and depth rose.

Trimming pared 0 bases from V and 3 bases from J, leaving 12 bases between. Per the germline V gene, CDR1 is LGHNA and CDR2 is YSLEER. The CDR3 has 15 amino acids. This TCR came from an adult in good health. The V gene is TRBV4-3, the J gene TRBJ2-7; no firm D call. The sample in question was peripheral blood, obtained on day 0 of AZD1222 vaccination. The CDR3 loop is CASSQEVAFGYEQYF. The DNA for the CDR3 is TGCGCCAGCAGCCAAGAAGTAGCTTTCGGCTACGAGCAGTACTTC.